This section outlines one T cell receptor beta chain sequence together with its context. Its antigen target is currently unknown. One base away there is no much larger clone; base qualities are not given. The germline V gene (reference sequence) provides CDR1 LNHDA and CDR2 SQIVND. V ends up 7 bases short and J 8 bases short, with an unmatched junction base count of 8. The CDR3 spans 15 residues, from the cysteine through the phenylalanine. Only CDR3 DNA remains: 45 bases, in frame from the first base. The sequencer listed for this sample is Illumina HiSeq 1500. TCRdb reanalyzed the raw reads on its own, using fastp at Q25 for trimming and MiXCR for clone calling, and kept in-frame beta chains. Rows with one shared CDR3 protein collapse into an entry with the most common genes and DNA. Here the sample has hundreds of thousands of distinct CDR3 sequences; approximately 33% occur a single time. The ten largest make up 18% of the sample.

The sample's treatment or condition label, decoded: in vitro stimulation with specific CMV peptide epitopes to enrich CMV-specific T cells. The record originates from a study of T cell repertoires in cytomegalovirus infection (dated by TCRdb to about 2019). Describing the broader study: Alongside well-studied HLA-B-restricted epitopes, the peptide stimulations were aimed at recently identified HLA-C-restricted CMV epitopes, whose presentation resists viral immunomodulation. Donor HLA type was relevant to the analysis, because carriage of CMV infection together with the matching HLA type was indicated by public TCR beta signatures.

Findings and caveats that apply to the study as a whole: In the ex vivo response, HLA-C-restricted CMV-specific TCR beta clonotypes were dominant, and in two of eight donors the single most frequent clonotype came from this HLA-C-restricted group. In both this cohort and an independent roughly 350-donor cohort, the cumulative frequency of public TCR beta family members distinguished carriers of CMV infection plus the relevant HLA type.

The sample was cultured PBMCs, taken from culture after CMV antigen stimulation. Recombination joined TRBV19 with TRBJ2-1; a stretch of 13 junction bases matches TRBD2. This sequence originates from a human donor in good health (CMV status not recorded). Some clones in this sample may be carry-over from other donors' samples. The DNA is as follows: TGTGCCAGTACCGGACTAGCGGGAGTTCTGGATGAGCAGTTCTTC. Its protein reads: CASTGLAGVLDEQFF.